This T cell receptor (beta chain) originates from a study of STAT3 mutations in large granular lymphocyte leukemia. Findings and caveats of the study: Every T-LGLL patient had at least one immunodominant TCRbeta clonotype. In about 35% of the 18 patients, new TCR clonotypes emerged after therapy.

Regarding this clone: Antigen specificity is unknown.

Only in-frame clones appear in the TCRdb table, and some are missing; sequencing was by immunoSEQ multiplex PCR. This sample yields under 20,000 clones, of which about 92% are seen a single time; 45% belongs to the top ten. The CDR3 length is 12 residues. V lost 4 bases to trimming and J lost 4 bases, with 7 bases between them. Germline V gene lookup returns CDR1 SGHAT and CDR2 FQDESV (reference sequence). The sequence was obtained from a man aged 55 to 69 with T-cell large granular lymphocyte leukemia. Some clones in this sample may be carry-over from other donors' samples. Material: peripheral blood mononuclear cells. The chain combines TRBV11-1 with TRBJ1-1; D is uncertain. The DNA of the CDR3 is TGTGCCAGCAGCTCACTTGGCACTGAAGCTTTCTTT. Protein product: CASSSLGTEAFF.